What follows describes a single T cell receptor beta chain. 5'RACE template switching produced TCR cDNA carrying a universal primer site and UMIs. TCRdb reanalysed the 5' RACE reads using MiXCR and keeps one entry per CDR3 protein. This sample yields some 99,000 distinct CDR3 sequences, of which 5.8% are seen a single time; about 38% belongs to the top ten. This sample was taken from a study of T cells after yellow fever vaccination. The CDR3 extends over 15 amino acids. V lost 1 base and J 3 bases, leaving 10 bases between the germline ends. Germline values: CDR1 LNHDA, CDR2 SQIVND (reference sequence).

The source is a man younger than 35 who received the YFV17D yellow fever vaccine. The V call is TRBV19, the J call TRBJ1-5; D gene ambiguous. The specimen comprised CD8+ T cells sorted from PBMCs, sampled 10 days after the yellow fever booster vaccination. DNA of the CDR3: TGTGCCAGTAGTATAGGTTACCCCCCCAATCAGCCCCAGCATTTT. Amino acid sequence: CASSIGYPPNQPQHF. The entire variable domain, with the rest obtained from reference TRBV19 and TRBJ1-5, is as follows: DGGITQSPKYLFRKEGQNVTLSCEQNLNHDAMYWYRQDPGQGLRLIYYSQIVNDFQKGDIAEGYSVSREKKESFPLTVTSAQKNPTAFYLCASSIGYPPNQPQHFGDGTRLSIL.